The entry below describes one TCR beta chain. Its antigen remains undetermined. Base qualities were left out, and no much larger clone turns up one base away. PBMCs were separated by density centrifugation and stained for CD3, CD4 and CD8, after which CD4+ and CD8+ T cells were sorted on a FACSAria. Scalp biopsies and blood samples were obtained from unaffected controls. These data are taken from a study of CD8+ T cells in alopecia areata (dated by TCRdb to the late 2010s). Describing the broader study: The study used high-throughput TCRbeta sequencing to examine T cell clonal expansion in alopecia areata, in both the C3H/HeJ mouse model and human patients. immunoSEQ multiplex PCR using 35 Vbeta forward primers and 13 Jbeta reverse primers was used to amplify TCRbeta CDR3 regions. RNA was obtained with the PAXgene miRNA kit for fixed scalp, the miRNeasy kit for PBMCs, and the RNeasy kit for mouse skin. Scalp clonality was compared among normal scalp (n=4), patchy alopecia areata scalp (n=8), and alopecia totalis/universalis scalp (n=8). Human TCRbeta sequencing covered scalp tissue and sorted CD4+ and CD8+ peripheral blood T cells from patchy and totalis/universalis alopecia areata patients and healthy controls.

CDR1 SGHDT and CDR2 YYEEEE were looked up in the germline V gene. At the junction V is shortened by 4 bases and J by 1 base, with 11 bases in between. There are 14 amino acids in the CDR3, from cysteine to phenylalanine inclusive. The retained sequence is limited to the CDR3, 42 bases, with the frame set at the first base. The paper as a whole reports these results and caveats: Higher clonality and more expanded CD8+ clones were observed in lesional scalp than in normal scalp, particularly in alopecia totalis/universalis, a finding suggestive of antigenic drive. Scalp TCR repertoire analysis is complicated because resident alphabeta T cells in normal human skin are also sequenced, whereas mouse skin is dominated by gammadelta T cells. Compared with mice, TCR sequences shared between patients were less clear, possibly partly because of HLA diversity across the patient population.

Libraries were made using the immunoSEQ multiplex PCR assay. RNA was extracted from all samples and reverse transcribed into cDNA, which served as template for TCR sequencing. SuperScript III was used to make first-strand cDNA, primed with a 2:1 mix of oligo-dT and random hexamers. Amplification bias was assessed with a synthetic immune receptor repertoire, and residual bias was removed computationally. From the authors' description of their analysis: Raw reads were preprocessed to remove errors, and CDR3 was defined by IMGT conventions from the conserved cysteine to phenylalanine. Clonality was computed by normalizing Shannon entropy by log2 of the number of productive unique TCRs and subtracting the result from 1. CD4 or CD8 identity of scalp clones was inferred by cross-referencing scalp TCRbeta sequences with sorted blood CD4 and CD8 repertoires. TCRdb holds this immuneACCESS table with in-frame rearrangements only. Some clones are missing; in checked studies, unresolved V genes explain under half, and the rest has no known cause. The DNA gave D and trimming, while V, J and clone size come from that table. The sample table shows about 110,000 clones, and approximately 59% are seen once. The biggest ten clones account for 20% to 25% of the sample.

What was sequenced was CD8+ T cells sorted from blood. This chain joins TRBV5-6 to TRBJ1-1; the D gene is perhaps TRBD1, on 6 matching bases. This TCR came from a human donor in good health. The CDR3 protein: CASSLGQTNTEAFF. The nucleotide sequence is given as TGTGCCAGCAGCCTCGGACAGACGAACACTGAAGCTTTCTTT.